The TCR beta chain under discussion was sequenced for a study of T-cell reconstitution after alpha-beta-depleted transplantation in children. CDR1 and CDR2 from the germline V gene are LNHNV and YYDKDF (reference sequence). The CDR3 spans 15 residues. V dropped 6 bases and J dropped 0; count of bases not matched to a gene: 6. The library targeted TCRbeta and was prepared with unique molecular identifiers. A single record per CDR3 protein comes from TCRdb applying MiXCR to the PCR reads. Of approximately 490,000 distinct CDR3 sequences detected, around an eighth appear once; the ten largest clones hold over 5.5%.

The TCR comes from a human donor who donated a stem cell graft to a child with combined immunodeficiency. Sequences were derived from PBMCs from the stem cell graft donor, sampled from the stem cell graft. V gene TRBV15 combines with J gene TRBJ2-3; 7 bases agree with TRBD2. CDR3 coding DNA: TGTGCCACCAGTGGGAGGGTTTCAAGCACAGATACGCAGTATTTT. The encoded protein is CATSGRVSSTDTQYF.